The TCR beta chain under discussion was sequenced for a study of blood T cell repertoires in COVID-19 (dated by TCRdb to 2020 to 2022). Regarding the complete study: Samples from collaborators originated in the United States, Italy and Spain and spanned both the acute and convalescent phases of COVID-19. The repertoires were made available in a free public database intended to serve as a resource for research on the immune response to SARS-CoV-2. The samples were drawn from the first 160 participants of the ongoing ImmuneRACE study and from some 1,300 subjects provided by 6 global collaborators. The dataset comprised deeply sampled blood TCRbeta repertoires from subjects exposed to, actively infected with, or recovered from COVID-19. HLA class I and class II types, where available, came from metadata supplied by the sample provider rather than from assay-based typing. The prospective study material was composed of cDNA or gDNA derived from T cells, B-cell-depleted T cells, or PBMCs. Nearly every sample came with metadata listing a de-identified subject ID, COVID-19 status, age in years and sex.

General study outcomes and caveats: How much clinical and demographic metadata was included differed by source and by participant, and the metadata was provided uncurated.

In Seattle, one collaborating source enrolled patients while the infection was active and tracked those patients longitudinally over the course of disease. Whole blood was collected in K2EDTA tubes by collaborating institutions according to the institutions' own protocols. For TCRbeta analysis, collaborator samples were shipped as frozen whole blood, as isolated PBMCs, or as DNA extracted from either sample type. TCRbeta CDR3 regions were amplified from genomic DNA by means of the immunoSEQ Assay, a bias-controlled multiplex PCR. In the source study's methods: The number of nucleated cells in each sample was estimated by amplification of reference gene primers within the assay. Sequence reads were collapsed and filtered to measure the absolute abundance of every unique TCRbeta CDR3 rearrangement. For each sample, productive Simpson clonality was calculated as the square root of Simpson's diversity index over productive rearrangements. TCRdb obtained this table from immuneACCESS and retained in-frame rearrangements with V and J assigned. These tables miss some clones; where compared with another copy, unresolved V genes account for less than half of the shortfall, and the remainder is unexplained. For V, J and clone size, that table is used; D and trimming come from the DNA. This sample has about 150,000 clones in its table, and 80% to 90% of those were observed once. Around an eighth of the sample is in the top ten clones.

Details on this clone: This clone's antigen is unknown. One base away there is no much larger clone; base qualities are not given.

This TCR was recovered from a man aged 18-30 years with COVID-19, enrolled during active disease. Sequencing was carried out using peripheral blood.

For the CDR3, the sequence is CATSQGNHGTGDTQYF. The DNA sequence is TGTGCCACCTCCCAGGGGAATCACGGGACGGGAGATACGCAGTATTTT. The sequence joins TRBV15 to TRBJ2-3; D gene: possibly TRBD1, on 6 matching bases. At the junction V is shortened by 8 bases and J by 5 bases, with 23 bases in between. CDR1 LNHNV and CDR2 YYDKDF were looked up in the germline V gene (reference sequence). Reading from cysteine to phenylalanine, the CDR3 counts 16 amino acids. Solely the CDR3 DNA is kept, with 48 bases framed from the first base.